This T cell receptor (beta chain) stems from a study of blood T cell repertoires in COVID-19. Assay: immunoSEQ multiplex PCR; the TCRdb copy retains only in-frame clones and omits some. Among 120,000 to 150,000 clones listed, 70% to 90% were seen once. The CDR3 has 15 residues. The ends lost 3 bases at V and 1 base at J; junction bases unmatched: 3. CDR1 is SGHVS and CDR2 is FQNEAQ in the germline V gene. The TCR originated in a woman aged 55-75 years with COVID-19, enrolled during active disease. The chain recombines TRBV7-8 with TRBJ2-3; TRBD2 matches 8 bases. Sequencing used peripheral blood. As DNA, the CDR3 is TGTGCCAGCAGCTTCGGAGCGGGGGGCACAGATACGCAGTATTTT. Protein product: CASSFGAGGTDTQYF. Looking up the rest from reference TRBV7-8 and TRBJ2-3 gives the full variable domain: GAGVSQSPRYKVAKRGQDVALRCDPISGHVSLFWYQQALGQGPEFLTYFQNEAQLDKSGLPSDRFFAERPEGSVSTLKIQRTQQEDSAVYLCASSFGAGGTDTQYFGPGTRLTVL.